One T cell receptor (beta chain) is described in this entry. What it binds is unknown. Lesional scalp punch biopsies and peripheral blood were collected from alopecia areata patients. Reverse transcribed after extraction, RNA yielded cDNA as the sequencing template. Some clones are missing from TCRdb's copy, which holds only in-frame ones; the method was immunoSEQ multiplex PCR. The data hold 30,000 to 40,000 clones, with around 80% observed a single time. This entry belongs to a study of CD8+ T cells in alopecia areata. Regarding the study as a whole: Higher clonality and more expanded CD8+ clones appeared in lesional than normal scalp.

Sequenced material: NKG2D-low CD8+ T cells sorted from blood. This receptor was taken from a human donor with alopecia areata.

The CDR3 DNA is TGTGCCAGCAGCCAAGGTCAGCAATACGAGCAGTACTTC. Translating it yields CASSQGQQYEQYF. V and J are TRBV4-2 and TRBJ2-7, with no clear D. CDR1 and CDR2 from the germline V gene are LGHNA and YNFKEQ. V lost 1 base, J lost 4 bases, and 8 bases lay in between. The CDR3 is 13 amino acids.